The 2 T cell receptor beta chains in this list originate from one sample, sequenced in a study of response to subunit inactivated influenza vaccine. MiXCR, applied by TCRdb to the RT-PCR reads, yields one record per CDR3 protein. The repertoire holds hundreds of thousands of distinct CDR3 sequences, with around 16% as singletons. The sample consisted of PBMCs from blood, taken 12 days after vaccination. Every receptor here comes from a man aged 45-65 years who received an inactivated influenza vaccine.

This clonotype was observed once. The chain is built from TRBV5-1 and TRBJ1-1; 7 bases are a match to TRBD1. This CDR3 contains 15 residues. The germline CDR1 and CDR2 sequences are SGHRS and YFSETQ. V lost 2 bases and J lost 5; bases outside the gene matches: 9. For the CDR3, the DNA is TGCGCCAGCAGCTTTTTCACAGGGGAAGGGACTGAAGCTTTCTTT. This gives the protein CASSFFTGEGTEAFF. The full variable domain, with the rest looked up from reference TRBV5-1 and TRBJ1-1, is KAGVTQTPRYLIKTRGQQVTLSCSPISGHRSVSWYQQTPGQGLQFLFEYFSETQRNKGNFPGRFSGRQFSNSRSEMNVSTLELGDSALYLCASSFFTGEGTEAFFGQGTRLTVV.

The chain uses TRBV7-8 and TRBJ2-7; D is ambiguous. CDR3 size: 16 residues. The V gene lost 1 base and the J gene lost 3 bases, with 16 bases spanning the gap. From germline, CDR1 is SGHVS and CDR2 FQNEAQ. The CDR3, as DNA: TGTGCCAGCAGCTTAGAGCGAGGCCCTGACATCTACGAGCAGTACTTC. Protein sequence: CASSLERGPDIYEQYF.